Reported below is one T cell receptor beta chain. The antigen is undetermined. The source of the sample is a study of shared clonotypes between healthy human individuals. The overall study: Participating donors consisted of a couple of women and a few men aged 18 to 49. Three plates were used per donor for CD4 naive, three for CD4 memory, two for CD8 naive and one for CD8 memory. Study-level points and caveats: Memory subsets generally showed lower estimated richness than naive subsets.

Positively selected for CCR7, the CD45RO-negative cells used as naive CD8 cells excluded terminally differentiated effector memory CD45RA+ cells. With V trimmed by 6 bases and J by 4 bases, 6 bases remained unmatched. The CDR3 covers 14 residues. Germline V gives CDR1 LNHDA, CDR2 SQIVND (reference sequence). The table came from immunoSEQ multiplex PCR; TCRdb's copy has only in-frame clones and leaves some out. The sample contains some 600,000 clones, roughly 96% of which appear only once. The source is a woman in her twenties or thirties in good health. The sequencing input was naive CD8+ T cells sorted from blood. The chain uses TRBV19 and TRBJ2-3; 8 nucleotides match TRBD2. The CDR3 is CASRAGTSADTQYF. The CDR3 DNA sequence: TGTGCCAGTAGGGCCGGGACTAGTGCAGATACGCAGTATTTT.